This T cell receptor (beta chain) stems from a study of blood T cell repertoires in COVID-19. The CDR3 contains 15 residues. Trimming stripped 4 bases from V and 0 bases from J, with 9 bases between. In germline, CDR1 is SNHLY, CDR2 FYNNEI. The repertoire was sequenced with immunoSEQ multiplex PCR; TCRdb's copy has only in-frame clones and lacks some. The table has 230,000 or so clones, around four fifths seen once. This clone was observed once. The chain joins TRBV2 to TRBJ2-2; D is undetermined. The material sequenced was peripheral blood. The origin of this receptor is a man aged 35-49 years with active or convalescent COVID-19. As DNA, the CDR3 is TGTGCCAGCAGTGTGCGACACGCGAACACCGGGGAGCTGTTTTTT. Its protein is CASSVRHANTGELFF.